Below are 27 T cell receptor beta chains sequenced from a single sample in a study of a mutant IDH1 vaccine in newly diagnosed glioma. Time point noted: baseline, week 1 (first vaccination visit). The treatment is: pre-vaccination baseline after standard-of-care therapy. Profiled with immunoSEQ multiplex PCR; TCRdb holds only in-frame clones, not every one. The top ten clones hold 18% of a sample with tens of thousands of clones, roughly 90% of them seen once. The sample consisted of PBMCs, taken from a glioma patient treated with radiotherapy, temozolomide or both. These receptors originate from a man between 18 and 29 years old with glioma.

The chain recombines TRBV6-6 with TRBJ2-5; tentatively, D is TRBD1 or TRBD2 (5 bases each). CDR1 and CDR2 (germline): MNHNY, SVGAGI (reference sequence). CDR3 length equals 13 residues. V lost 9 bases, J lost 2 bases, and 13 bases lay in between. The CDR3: CASHTWGQETQYF. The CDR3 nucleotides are TGTGCCAGTCACACGTGGGGGCAAGAGACCCAGTACTTC.

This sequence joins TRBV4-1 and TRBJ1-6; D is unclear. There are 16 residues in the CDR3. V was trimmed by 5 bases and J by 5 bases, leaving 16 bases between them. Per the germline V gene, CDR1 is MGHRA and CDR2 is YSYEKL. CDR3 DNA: TGCGCCAGCAGCGGGGTTGGGTTTCTCGATAATTCACCCCTCCACTTT. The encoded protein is CASSGVGFLDNSPLHF.

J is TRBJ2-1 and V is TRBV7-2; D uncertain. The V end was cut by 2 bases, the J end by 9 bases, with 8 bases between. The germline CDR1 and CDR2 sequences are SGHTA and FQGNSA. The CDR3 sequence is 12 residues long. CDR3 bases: TGTGCCAGCAGCTTAATGTGGGGTGAGCAGTTCTTC. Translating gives CASSLMWGEQFF.

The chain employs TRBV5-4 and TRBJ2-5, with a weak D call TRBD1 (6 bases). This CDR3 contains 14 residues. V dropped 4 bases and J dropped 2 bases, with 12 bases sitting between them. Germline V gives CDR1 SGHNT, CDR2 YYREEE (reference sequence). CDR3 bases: TGTGCCAGCAGCGGGGACACTAAACAAGAGACCCAGTACTTC. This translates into CASSGDTKQETQYF.

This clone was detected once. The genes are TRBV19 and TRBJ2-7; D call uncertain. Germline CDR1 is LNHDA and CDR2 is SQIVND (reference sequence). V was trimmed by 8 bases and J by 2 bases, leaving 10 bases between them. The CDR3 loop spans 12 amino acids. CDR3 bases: TGTGCCAGTGCCTCGGTCGCCTACGAGCAGTACTTC. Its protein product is CASASVAYEQYF. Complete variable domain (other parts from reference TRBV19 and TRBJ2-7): DGGITQSPKYLFRKEGQNVTLSCEQNLNHDAMYWYRQDPGQGLRLIYYSQIVNDFQKGDIAEGYSVSREKKESFPLTVTSAQKNPTAFYLCASASVAYEQYFGPGTRLTVT.

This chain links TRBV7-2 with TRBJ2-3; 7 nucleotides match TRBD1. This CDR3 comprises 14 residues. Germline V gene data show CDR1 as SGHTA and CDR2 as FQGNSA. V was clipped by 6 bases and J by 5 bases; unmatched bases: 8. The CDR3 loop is CASRLTGRVDTQYF. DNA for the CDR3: TGTGCCAGCAGGTTGACAGGGCGGGTAGATACGCAGTATTTT.

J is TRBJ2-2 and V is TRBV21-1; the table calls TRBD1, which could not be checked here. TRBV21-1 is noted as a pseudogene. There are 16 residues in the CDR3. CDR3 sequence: CASTTPGHSNTGELFF. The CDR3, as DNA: TGTGCCAGCACCACCCCGGGACATTCTAACACCGGGGAGCTGTTTTTT.

CDR3 in amino acids: CASSPTGTSGMNEQFF. Here the CDR3 DNA reads TGTGCCAGCAGCCCAACCGGGACTAGCGGCATGAATGAGCAGTTCTTC. V gene TRBV7-3 combines with J gene TRBJ2-1; 11 bases align to TRBD2. The germline V gene has CDR1 SGHTA and CDR2 FQGTGA. V shed 5 bases, J shed 7 bases, and the junction held 10 bases outside the gene matches. This CDR3 comprises 16 residues.

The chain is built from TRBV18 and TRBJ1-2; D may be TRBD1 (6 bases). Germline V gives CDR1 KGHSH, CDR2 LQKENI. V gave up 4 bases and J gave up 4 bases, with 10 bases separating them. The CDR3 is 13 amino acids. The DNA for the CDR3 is TGTGCCAGCTCACGGACAGAATCCTATGGCTACACCTTC. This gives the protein CASSRTESYGYTF.

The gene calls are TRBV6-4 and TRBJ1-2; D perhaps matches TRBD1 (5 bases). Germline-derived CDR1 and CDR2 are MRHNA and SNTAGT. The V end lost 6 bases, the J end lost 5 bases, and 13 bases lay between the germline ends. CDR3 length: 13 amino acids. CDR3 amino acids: CASSERDGYGYTF. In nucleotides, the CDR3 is TGTGCCAGCAGCGAAAGGGACGGTTATGGCTACACCTTC.

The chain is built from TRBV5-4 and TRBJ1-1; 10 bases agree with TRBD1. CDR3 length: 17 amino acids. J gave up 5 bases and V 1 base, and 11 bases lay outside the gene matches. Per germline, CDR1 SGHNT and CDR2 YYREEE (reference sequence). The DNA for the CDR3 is TGTGCCAGCAGCTTGAAGGTATTGGGACAGGGGAGAACTGAAGCTTTCTTT. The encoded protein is CASSLKVLGQGRTEAFF.

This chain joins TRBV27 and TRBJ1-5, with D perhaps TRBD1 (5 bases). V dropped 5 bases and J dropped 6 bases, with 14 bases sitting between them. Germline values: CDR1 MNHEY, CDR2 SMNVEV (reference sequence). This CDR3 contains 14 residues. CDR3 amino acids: CASSIEGISQPQHF. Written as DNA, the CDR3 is TGTGCCAGCAGTATCGAGGGGATAAGTCAGCCCCAGCATTTT.

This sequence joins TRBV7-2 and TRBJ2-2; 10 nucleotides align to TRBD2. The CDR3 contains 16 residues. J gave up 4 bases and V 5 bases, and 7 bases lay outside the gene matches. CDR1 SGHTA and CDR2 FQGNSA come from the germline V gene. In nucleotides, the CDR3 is TGTGCCAGCAGCCTGGGACTAGCGCGGAGCACCGGGGAGCTGTTTTTT. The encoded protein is CASSLGLARSTGELFF.

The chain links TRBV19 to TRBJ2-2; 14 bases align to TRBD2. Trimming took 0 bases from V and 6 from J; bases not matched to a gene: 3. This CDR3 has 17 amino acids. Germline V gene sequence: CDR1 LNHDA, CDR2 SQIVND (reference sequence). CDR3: CASSIDTTSGRAGELFF. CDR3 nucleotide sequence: TGTGCCAGTAGTATAGACACGACTAGCGGGAGGGCCGGGGAGCTGTTTTTT.

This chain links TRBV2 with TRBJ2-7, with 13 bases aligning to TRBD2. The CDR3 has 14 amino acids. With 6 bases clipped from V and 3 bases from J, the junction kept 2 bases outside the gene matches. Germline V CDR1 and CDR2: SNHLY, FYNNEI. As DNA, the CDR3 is TGTGCCAGCAGGGGACTAGCGGGGCGCTACGAGCAGTACTTC. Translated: CASRGLAGRYEQYF.

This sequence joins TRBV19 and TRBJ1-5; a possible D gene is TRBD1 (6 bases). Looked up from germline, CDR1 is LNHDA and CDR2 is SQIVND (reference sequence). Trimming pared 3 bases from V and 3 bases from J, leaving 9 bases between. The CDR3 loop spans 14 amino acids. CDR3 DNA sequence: TGTGCCAGTAGTATCCGACAGGCCAATCAGCCCCAGCATTTT. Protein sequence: CASSIRQANQPQHF.

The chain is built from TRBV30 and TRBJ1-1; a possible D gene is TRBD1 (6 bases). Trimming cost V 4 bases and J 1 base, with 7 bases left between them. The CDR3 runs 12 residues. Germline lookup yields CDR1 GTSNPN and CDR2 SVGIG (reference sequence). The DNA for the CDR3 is TGTGCCTGGAAACAGGGGAACACTGAAGCTTTCTTT. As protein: CAWKQGNTEAFF.

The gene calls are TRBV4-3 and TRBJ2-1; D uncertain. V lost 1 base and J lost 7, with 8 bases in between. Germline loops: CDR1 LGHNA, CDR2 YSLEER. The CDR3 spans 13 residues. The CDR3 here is CASSQGLRNEQFF. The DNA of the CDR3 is TGCGCCAGCAGCCAAGGGTTAAGGAATGAGCAGTTCTTC.

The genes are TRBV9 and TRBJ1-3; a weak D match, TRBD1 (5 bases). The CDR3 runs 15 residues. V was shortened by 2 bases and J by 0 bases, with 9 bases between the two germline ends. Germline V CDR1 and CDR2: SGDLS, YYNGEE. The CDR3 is CASSVAGLSGNTIYF. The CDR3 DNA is TGTGCCAGCAGCGTCGCGGGGCTCTCTGGAAACACCATATATTTT.

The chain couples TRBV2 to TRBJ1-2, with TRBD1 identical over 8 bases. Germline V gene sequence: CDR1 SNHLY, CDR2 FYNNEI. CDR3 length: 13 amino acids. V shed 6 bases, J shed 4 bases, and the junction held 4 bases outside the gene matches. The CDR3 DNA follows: TGTGCCAGCAGACCACAGGGGGGCTATGGCTACACCTTC. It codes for CASRPQGGYGYTF.

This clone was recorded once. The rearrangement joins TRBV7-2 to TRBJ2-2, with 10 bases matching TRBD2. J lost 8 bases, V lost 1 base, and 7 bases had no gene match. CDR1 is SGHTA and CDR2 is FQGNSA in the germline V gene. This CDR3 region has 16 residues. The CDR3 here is CASSLGLAGVAGELFF. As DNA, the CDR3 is TGTGCCAGCAGCTTAGGGCTAGCGGGAGTGGCGGGGGAGCTGTTTTTT.

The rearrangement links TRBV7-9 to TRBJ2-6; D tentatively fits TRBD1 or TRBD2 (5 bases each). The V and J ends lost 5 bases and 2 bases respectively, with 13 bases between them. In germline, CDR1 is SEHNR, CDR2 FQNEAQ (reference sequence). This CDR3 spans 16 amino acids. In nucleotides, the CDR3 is TGTGCCAGCAGCCCCGCATGGGGGACTGGGGCCAACGTCCTGACTTTC. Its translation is CASSPAWGTGANVLTF.

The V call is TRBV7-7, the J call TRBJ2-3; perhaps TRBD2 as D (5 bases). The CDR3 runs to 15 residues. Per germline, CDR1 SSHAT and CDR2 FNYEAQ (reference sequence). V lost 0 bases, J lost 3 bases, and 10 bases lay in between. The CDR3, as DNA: TGTGCCAGCAGCTTAGCGCCGGGGAGAACAGATACGCAGTATTTT. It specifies CASSLAPGRTDTQYF.

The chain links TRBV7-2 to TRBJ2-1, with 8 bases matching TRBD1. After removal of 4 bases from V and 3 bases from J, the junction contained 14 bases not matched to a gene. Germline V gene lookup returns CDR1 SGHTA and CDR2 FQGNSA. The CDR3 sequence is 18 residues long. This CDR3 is CASSSQPGQEYFYNEQFF. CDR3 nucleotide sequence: TGTGCCAGCAGCTCTCAACCGGGACAGGAATATTTCTACAATGAGCAGTTCTTC.

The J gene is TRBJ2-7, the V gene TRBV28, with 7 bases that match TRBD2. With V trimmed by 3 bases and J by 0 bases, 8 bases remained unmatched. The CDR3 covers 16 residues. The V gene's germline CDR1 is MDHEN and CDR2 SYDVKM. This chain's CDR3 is CASSFVGPGGSYEQYF. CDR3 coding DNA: TGTGCCAGCAGTTTTGTGGGTCCGGGAGGCTCCTACGAGCAGTACTTC. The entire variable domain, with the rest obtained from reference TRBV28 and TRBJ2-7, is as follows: DVKVTQSSRYLVKRTGEKVFLECVQDMDHENMFWYRQDPGLGLRLIYFSYDVKMKEKGDIPEGYSVSREKKERFSLILESASTNQTSMYLCASSFVGPGGSYEQYFGPGTRLTVT.

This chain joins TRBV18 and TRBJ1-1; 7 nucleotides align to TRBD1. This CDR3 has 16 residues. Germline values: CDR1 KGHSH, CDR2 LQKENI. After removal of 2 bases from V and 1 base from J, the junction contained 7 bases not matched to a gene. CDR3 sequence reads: CASSPNVQGWNTEAFF. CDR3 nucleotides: TGTGCCAGCTCACCAAATGTACAGGGGTGGAACACTGAAGCTTTCTTT.

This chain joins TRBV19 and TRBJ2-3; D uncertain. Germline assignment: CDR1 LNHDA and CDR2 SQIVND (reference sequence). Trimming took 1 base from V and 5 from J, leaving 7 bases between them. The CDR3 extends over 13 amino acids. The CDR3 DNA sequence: TGTGCCAGTAGTATAGCTTTCAGAGATACGCAGTATTTT. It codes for CASSIAFRDTQYF.